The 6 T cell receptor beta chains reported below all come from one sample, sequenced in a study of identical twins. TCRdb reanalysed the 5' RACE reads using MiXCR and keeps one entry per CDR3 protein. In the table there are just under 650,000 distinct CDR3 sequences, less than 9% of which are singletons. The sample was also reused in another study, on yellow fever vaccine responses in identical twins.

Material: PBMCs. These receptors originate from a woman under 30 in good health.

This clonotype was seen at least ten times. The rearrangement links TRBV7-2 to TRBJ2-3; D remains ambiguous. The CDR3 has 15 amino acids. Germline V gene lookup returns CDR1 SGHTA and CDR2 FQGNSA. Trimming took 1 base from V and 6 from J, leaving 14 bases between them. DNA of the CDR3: TGTGCCAGCAGCTTAGGATCGGCGTCTGTGGATACGCAGTATTTT. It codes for CASSLGSASVDTQYF.

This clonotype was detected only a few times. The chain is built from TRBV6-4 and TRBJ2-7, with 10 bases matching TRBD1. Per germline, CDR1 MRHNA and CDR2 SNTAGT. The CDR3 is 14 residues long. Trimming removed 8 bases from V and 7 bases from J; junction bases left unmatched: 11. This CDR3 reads CASPTAGQGWEQYV. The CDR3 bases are TGTGCCAGCCCGACGGCGGGACAGGGGTGGGAGCAGTACGTC.

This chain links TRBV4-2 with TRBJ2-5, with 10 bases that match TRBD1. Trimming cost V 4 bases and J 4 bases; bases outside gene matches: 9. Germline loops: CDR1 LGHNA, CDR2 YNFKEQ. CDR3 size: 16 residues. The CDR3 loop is CASSLQGDRGLETQYF. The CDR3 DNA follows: TGTGCCAGCAGCCTGCAAGGGGACAGGGGCTTAGAGACCCAGTACTTC.

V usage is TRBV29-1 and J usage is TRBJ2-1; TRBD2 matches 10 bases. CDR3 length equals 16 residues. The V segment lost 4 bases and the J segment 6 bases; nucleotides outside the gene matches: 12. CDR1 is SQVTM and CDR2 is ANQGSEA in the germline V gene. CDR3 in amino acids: CSVGGGLAGESNEQFF. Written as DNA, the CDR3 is TGCAGCGTTGGTGGGGGCCTAGCGGGAGAAAGCAATGAGCAGTTCTTC.

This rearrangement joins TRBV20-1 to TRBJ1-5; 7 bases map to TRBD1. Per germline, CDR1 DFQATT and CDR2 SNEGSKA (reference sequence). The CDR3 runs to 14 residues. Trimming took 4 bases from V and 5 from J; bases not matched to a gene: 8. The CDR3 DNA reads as TGCAGTGCTACCCGTACAGGGGTCCATCAGCCCCAGCATTTT. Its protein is CSATRTGVHQPQHF.

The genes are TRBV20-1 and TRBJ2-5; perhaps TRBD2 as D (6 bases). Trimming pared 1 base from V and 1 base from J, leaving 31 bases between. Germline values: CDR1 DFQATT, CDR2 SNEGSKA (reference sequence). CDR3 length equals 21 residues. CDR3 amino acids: CSARAHSGSKSNERIQETQYF. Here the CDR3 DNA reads TGCAGTGCTAGAGCTCATAGCGGATCCAAGAGTAACGAGCGGATCCAAGAGACCCAGTACTTC.